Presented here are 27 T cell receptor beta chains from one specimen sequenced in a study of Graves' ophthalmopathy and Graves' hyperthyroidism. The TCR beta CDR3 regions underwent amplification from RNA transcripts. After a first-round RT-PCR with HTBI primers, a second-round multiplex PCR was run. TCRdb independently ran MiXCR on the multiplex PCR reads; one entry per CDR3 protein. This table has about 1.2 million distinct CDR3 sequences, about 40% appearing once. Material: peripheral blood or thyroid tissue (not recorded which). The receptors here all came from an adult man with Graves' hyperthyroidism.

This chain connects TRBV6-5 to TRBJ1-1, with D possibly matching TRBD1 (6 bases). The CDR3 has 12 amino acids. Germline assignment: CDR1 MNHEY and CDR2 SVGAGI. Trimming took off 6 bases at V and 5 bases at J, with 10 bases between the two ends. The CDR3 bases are TGTGCCAGCAGGTCCAGGGGAACTGAAGCTTTCTTT. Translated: CASRSRGTEAFF.

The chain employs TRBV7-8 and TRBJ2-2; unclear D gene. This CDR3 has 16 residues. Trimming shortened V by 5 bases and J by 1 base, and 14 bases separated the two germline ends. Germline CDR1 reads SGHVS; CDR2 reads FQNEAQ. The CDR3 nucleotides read TGTGCCAGCAGCGGACGGACGAAAATGAACACCGGGGAGCTGTTTTTT. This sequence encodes CASSGRTKMNTGELFF.

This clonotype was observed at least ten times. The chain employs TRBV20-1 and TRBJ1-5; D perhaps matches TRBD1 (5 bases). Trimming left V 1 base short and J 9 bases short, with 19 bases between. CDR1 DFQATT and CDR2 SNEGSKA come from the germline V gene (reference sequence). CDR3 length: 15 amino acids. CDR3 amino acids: CSARGGRGGGWPQHF. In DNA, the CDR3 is TGCAGTGCTAGAGGGGGGAGGGGTGGCGGATGGCCCCAGCATTTT.

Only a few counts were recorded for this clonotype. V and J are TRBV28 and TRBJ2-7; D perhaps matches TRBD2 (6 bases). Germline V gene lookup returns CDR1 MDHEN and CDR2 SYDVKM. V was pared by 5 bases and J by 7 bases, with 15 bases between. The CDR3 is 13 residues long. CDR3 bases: TGTGCCAGCAGTCTTGCGGGAAAGCGGGAGCAGTACTTC. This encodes CASSLAGKREQYF.

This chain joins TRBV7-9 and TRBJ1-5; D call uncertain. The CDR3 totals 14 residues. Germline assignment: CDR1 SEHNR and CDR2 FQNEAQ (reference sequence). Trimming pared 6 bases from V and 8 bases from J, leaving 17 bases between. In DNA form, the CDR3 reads TGTGCCAGCAGTTTGTCGTGGGAAATCGAGCCCCAGCATTTT. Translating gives CASSLSWEIEPQHF.

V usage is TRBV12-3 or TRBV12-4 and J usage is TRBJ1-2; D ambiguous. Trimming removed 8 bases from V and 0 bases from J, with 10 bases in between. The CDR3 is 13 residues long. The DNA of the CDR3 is TGTGCCAGCGCACCGGGTCCTAACTATGGCTACACCTTC. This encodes CASAPGPNYGYTF.

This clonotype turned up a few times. This CDR3 reads CASSLQVEAFF. The CDR3 coding sequence is TGTGCCAGCAGCCTACAGGTAGAAGCTTTCTTT. The chain joins TRBV5-5 to TRBJ1-1; D possibly corresponds to TRBD1 (5 bases). Trimming took 4 bases from V and 8 from J, leaving 9 bases between them. The CDR3 covers 11 residues. The germline V gene encodes CDR1 SGHKS and CDR2 YYEKEE (reference sequence).

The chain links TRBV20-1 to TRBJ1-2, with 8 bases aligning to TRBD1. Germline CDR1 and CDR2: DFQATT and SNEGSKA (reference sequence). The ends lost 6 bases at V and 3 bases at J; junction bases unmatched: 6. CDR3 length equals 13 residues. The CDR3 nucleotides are TGCAGTGCCAAGACAGGGGTTGACTATGGCTACACCTTC. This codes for CSAKTGVDYGYTF.

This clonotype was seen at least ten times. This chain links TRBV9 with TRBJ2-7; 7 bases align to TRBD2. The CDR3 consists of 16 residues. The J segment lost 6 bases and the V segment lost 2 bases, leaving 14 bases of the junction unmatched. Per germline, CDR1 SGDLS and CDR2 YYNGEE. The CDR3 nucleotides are TGTGCCAGCAGCGTGCTAGCTAGCGGAGTCGTGGGCGAGCAGTACTTC. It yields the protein CASSVLASGVVGEQYF.

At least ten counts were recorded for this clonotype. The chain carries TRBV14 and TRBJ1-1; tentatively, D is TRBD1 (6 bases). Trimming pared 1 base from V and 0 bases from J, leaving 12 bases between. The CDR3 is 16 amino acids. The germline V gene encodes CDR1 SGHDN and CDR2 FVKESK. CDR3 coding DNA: TGTGCCAGCAGCCAAGTTCGAACAGGGATGAACACTGAAGCTTTCTTT. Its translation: CASSQVRTGMNTEAFF.

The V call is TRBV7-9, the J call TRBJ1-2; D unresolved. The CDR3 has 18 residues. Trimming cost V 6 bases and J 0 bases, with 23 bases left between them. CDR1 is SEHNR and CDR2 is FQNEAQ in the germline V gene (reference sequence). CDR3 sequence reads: CASSLISGGSLTNYGYTF. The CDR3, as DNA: TGTGCCAGCAGTTTAATATCGGGAGGTTCCCTCACTAACTATGGCTACACCTTC.

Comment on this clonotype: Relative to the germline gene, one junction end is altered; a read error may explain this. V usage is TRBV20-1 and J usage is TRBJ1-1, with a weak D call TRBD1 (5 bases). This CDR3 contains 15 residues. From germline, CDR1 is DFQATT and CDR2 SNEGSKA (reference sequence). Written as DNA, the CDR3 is TGCAGTGCTCGAGATGCCAGGGTTGAGGACACTGAAGCTTTCTTT. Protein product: CSARDARVEDTEAFF.

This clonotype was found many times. CDR3 nucleotides: TGTGCCAGCAGTTTTGTGCTTAGGGGCTACACCTTC. This codes for CASSFVLRGYTF. The chain has TRBV12-3 or TRBV12-4 and TRBJ1-2; D is undetermined. The CDR3 has 12 amino acids. V was clipped by 3 bases and J by 8 bases, with 10 bases between them.

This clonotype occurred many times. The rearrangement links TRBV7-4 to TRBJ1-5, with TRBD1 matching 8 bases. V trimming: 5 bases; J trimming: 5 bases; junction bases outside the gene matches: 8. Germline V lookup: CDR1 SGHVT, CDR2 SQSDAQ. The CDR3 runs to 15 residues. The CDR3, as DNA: TGTGCCAGCAGCACAAGGGACAGGACGTATCAGCCCCAGCATTTT. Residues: CASSTRDRTYQPQHF.

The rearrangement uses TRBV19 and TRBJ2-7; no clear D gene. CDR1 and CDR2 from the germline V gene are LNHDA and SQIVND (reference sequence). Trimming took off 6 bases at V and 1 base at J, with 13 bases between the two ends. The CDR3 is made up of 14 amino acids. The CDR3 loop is CASRQGAGSYEQYF. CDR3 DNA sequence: TGTGCCAGTAGACAAGGAGCAGGTTCCTACGAGCAGTACTTC.

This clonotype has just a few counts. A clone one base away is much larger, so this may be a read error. The CDR3 protein is CASSLGKGQTYHGYTF. CDR3 bases: TGTGCCAGCAGCTTAGGGAAGGGACAGACCTACCATGGCTACACCTTC. The chain combines TRBV7-2 with TRBJ1-2; 7 bases line up with TRBD1. Looked up from germline, CDR1 is SGHTA and CDR2 is FQGNSA. The CDR3 is 16 residues long. Trimming took 1 base from V and 6 from J; bases not matched to a gene: 11.

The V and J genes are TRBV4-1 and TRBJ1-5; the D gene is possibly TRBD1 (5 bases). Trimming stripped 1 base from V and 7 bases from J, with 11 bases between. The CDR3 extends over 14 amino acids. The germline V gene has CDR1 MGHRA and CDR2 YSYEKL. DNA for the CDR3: TGCGCCAGCAGCCAAGTGCTAGGGGAACAGCCCCAGCATTTT. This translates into CASSQVLGEQPQHF.

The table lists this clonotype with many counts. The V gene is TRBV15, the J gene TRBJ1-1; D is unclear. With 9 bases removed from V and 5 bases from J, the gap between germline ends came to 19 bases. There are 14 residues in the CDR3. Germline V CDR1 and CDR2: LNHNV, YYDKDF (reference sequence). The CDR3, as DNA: TGTGCCACTAAACCTGGACGGGAGGTGACTGAAGCTTTCTTT. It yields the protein CATKPGREVTEAFF.

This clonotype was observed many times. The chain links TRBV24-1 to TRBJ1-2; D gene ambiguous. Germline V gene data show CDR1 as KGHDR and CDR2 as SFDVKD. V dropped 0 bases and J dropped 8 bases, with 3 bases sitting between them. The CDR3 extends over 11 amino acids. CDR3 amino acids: CATSDLRGYTF. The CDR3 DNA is TGTGCCACCAGTGATTTGAGGGGCTACACCTTC.

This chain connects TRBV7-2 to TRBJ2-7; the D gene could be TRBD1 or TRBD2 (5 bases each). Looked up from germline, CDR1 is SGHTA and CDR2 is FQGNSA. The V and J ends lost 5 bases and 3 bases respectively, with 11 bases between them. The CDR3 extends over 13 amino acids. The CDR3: CASSPGRHYEQYF. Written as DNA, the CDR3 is TGTGCCAGCAGCCCGGGACGGCACTACGAGCAGTACTTC.

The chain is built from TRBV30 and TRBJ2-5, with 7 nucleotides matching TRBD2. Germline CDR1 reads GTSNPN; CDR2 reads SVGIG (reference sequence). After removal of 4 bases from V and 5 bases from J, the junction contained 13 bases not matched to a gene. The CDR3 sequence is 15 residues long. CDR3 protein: CAWMAWGGPQETQYF. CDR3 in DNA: TGTGCCTGGATGGCTTGGGGGGGACCTCAGGAGACCCAGTACTTC.

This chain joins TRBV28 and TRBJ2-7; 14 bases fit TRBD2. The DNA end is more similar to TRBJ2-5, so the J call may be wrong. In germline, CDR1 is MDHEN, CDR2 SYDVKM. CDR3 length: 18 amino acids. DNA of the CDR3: TGTGCCAGCAGTCCACACCCCGGGACTAGCGGGGGCCAAGAGACCCAGTACTTC. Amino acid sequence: CASSPHPGTSGGQETQYF.

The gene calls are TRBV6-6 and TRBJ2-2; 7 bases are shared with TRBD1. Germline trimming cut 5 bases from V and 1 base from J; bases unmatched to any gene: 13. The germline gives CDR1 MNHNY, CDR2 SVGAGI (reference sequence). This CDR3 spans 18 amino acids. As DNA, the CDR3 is TGTGCCAGCAGTGGCGACGCCTTAAACAGGGGGAACACCGGGGAGCTGTTTTTT. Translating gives CASSGDALNRGNTGELFF.

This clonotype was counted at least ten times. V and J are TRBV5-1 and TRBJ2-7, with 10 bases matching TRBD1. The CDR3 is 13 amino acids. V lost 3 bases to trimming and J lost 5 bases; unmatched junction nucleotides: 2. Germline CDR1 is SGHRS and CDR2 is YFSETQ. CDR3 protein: CASSWTGGHEQYF. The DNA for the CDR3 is TGCGCCAGCAGCTGGACAGGGGGGCACGAGCAGTACTTC.

CDR3 coding DNA: TGTGCCAGCGGGGTCGAACGGTACGAGCAGTACTTC. This gives the protein CASGVERYEQYF. The chain recombines TRBV2 with TRBJ2-7; D is unclear. Deletions cut 8 bases from V and 4 bases from J, with 12 bases between. The CDR3 extends over 12 amino acids. Germline values: CDR1 SNHLY, CDR2 FYNNEI.

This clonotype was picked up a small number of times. CDR3 coding DNA: TGTGCCAGCAGTCCGGCTACACCGTCCGGGGCCAACGTCCTGACTTTC. Protein product: CASSPATPSGANVLTF. This chain uses TRBV6-6 with TRBJ2-6; D uncertain. Germline V gene sequence: CDR1 MNHNY, CDR2 SVGAGI (reference sequence). The CDR3 loop spans 16 amino acids. The ends were cut back, 5 bases at V and 4 bases at J, with 15 bases in the middle.

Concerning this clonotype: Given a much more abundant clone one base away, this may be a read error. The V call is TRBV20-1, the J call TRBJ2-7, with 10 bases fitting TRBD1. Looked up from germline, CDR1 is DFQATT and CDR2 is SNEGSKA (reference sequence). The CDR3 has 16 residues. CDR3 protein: CSAQRPGTGAPYEQCF. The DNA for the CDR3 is TGCAGTGCCCAAAGGCCCGGGACAGGGGCCCCCTACGAGCAGTGCTTC.